These 18 T cell receptor beta chains came from one sample sequenced in a study of T-cell reconstitution after alpha-beta-depleted transplantation in children. Molecular barcoding with unique molecular identifiers was used for the TCRbeta library. One entry per CDR3 protein, called by TCRdb with MiXCR from the PCR reads. The sample lists 70,000 or so distinct CDR3 sequences; around 9.9% were seen once. The specimen was PBMCs, collected before TCRalphabeta/CD19-depleted stem cell transplant. The receptor source for this set is a boy aged 5-17 years with acute myeloid leukemia, due to receive a stem cell transplant.

This clonotype was recorded many times. The V and J genes are TRBV6-2 or TRBV6-3 and TRBJ2-5; 9 bases align to TRBD2. The V and J ends lost 0 bases and 4 bases, in that order; junction bases with no gene match: 3. Germline V gives CDR1 MNHEY, CDR2 SVGEGT. The length of the CDR3 is 15 residues. CDR3 residues: CASSYSLAGSETQYF. The CDR3 DNA is TGTGCCAGCAGTTACTCCCTAGCGGGATCAGAGACCCAGTACTTC.

This chain joins TRBV5-1 and TRBJ1-2; D perhaps matches TRBD1 (5 bases). The CDR3 runs to 16 residues. Per germline, CDR1 SGHRS and CDR2 YFSETQ. The V end was cut by 4 bases, the J end by 4 bases, with 20 bases between. CDR3 loop: CASSPGVGPRGYGYTF. The DNA for the CDR3 is TGCGCCAGCAGCCCTGGAGTGGGACCTAGAGGCTATGGCTACACCTTC.

This clonotype has just a few counts. The genes are TRBV7-8 and TRBJ2-1; 13 nucleotides line up with TRBD2. This CDR3 contains 13 residues. The J segment lost 4 bases and the V segment lost 10 bases, leaving 1 base of the junction unmatched. Germline V gene lookup returns CDR1 SGHVS and CDR2 FQNEAQ. The CDR3 DNA reads as TGTGCCACGGGACTAGCGGGATACAATGAGCAGTTCTTC. It encodes CATGLAGYNEQFF. The complete variable domain, with remaining parts taken from reference TRBV7-8 and TRBJ2-1, reads GAGVSQSPRYKVAKRGQDVALRCDPISGHVSLFWYQQALGQGPEFLTYFQNEAQLDKSGLPSDRFFAERPEGSVSTLKIQRTQQEDSAVYLCATGLAGYNEQFFGPGTRLTVL.

This clonotype was observed many times. The chain has TRBV29-1 and TRBJ2-1; D gene uncertain. Per the germline V gene, CDR1 is SQVTM and CDR2 is ANQGSEA. The CDR3 runs to 16 residues. The V end lost 1 base, the J end lost 0 bases, and 13 bases lay between the germline ends. This CDR3 reads CSVEGLAFSSYNEQFF. CDR3 nucleotide sequence: TGCAGCGTTGAAGGGTTAGCCTTTAGCTCCTACAATGAGCAGTTCTTC.

CDR3 DNA sequence: TGTGCCAGCTCACCAATCGACGCAGGGAACACTGAAGCTTTCTTT. This sequence encodes CASSPIDAGNTEAFF. The chain has TRBV18 and TRBJ1-1, with D hard to call. The CDR3 is made up of 15 amino acids. Trimming took off 2 bases at V and 1 base at J, with 11 bases between the two ends. Germline CDR1 is KGHSH and CDR2 is LQKENI.

This chain uses TRBV12-3 or TRBV12-4 with TRBJ2-3; D not certain. V lost 8 bases to trimming and J lost 0 bases, with 12 bases between them. CDR3 length equals 14 residues. The CDR3 loop reads CASCVTWSTDTQYF. The CDR3 nucleotides read TGTGCCAGCTGCGTGACCTGGAGCACAGATACGCAGTATTTT.

There are many counts of this clonotype. The CDR3 reads CASSNRGLVPEAFF. DNA for the CDR3: TGTGCCAGCAGCAACAGGGGACTGGTCCCGGAAGCTTTCTTT. The rearrangement joins TRBV27 to TRBJ1-1; TRBD1 aligns across 7 bases. Germline V gene lookup returns CDR1 MNHEY and CDR2 SMNVEV (reference sequence). After removal of 6 bases from V and 8 bases from J, the junction contained 12 bases not matched to a gene. The CDR3 runs to 14 residues.

This clonotype was counted at least ten times. CDR3 amino acids: CASSSRGRTNTGELFF. In DNA form, the CDR3 reads TGCGCCAGCAGCTCTCGTGGGCGGACGAACACCGGGGAGCTGTTTTTT. This chain uses TRBV5-1 with TRBJ2-2, with unresolved D. The CDR3 covers 16 residues. Germline CDR1 and CDR2: SGHRS and YFSETQ. With 3 bases removed from V and 0 bases from J, the gap between germline ends came to 12 bases.

This clonotype was observed a single time. The CDR3 coding sequence is TGCAGTGCTAGTCCGGGATCCCAAGATGAGCAGTTCTTC. Translating gives CSASPGSQDEQFF. This rearrangement joins TRBV20-1 to TRBJ2-1, with D possibly being TRBD2 (5 bases). CDR1 DFQATT and CDR2 SNEGSKA come from the germline V gene (reference sequence). The ends were cut back, 3 bases at V and 8 bases at J, with 14 bases in the middle. The CDR3 has 13 residues.

This clonotype was found many times. The CDR3 coding sequence is TGCAGTGCTAGAGTGGGCCGGGAGAATTACGAGCAGTACTTC. This encodes CSARVGRENYEQYF. J is TRBJ2-7 and V is TRBV20-1; TRBD2 is a possible D gene (6 bases). CDR3 length: 14 amino acids. Germline-derived CDR1 and CDR2 are DFQATT and SNEGSKA (reference sequence). The V and J ends lost 1 base and 4 bases respectively, with 14 bases between them.

This clonotype was counted at least ten times. This chain connects TRBV20-1 to TRBJ2-2; no clear D. V was cut by 3 bases and J by 6 bases, with 5 bases left in between. This CDR3 comprises 11 residues. Per the germline V gene, CDR1 is DFQATT and CDR2 is SNEGSKA (reference sequence). CDR3 in amino acids: CSASRAGELFF. The DNA for the CDR3 is TGCAGTGCTAGTCGTGCCGGGGAGCTGTTTTTT.

Ten or more counts support this clonotype. V and J are TRBV28 and TRBJ2-1; D tentatively fits TRBD1 or TRBD2 (6 bases each). The V end was cut by 2 bases, the J end by 7 bases, with 18 bases between. The CDR3 contains 16 residues. The germline V gene encodes CDR1 MDHEN and CDR2 SYDVKM. CDR3 protein: CASSLLTQRGVNEQFF. The CDR3 DNA sequence: TGTGCCAGCAGTTTACTGACCCAAAGGGGGGTGAATGAGCAGTTCTTC.

This chain connects TRBV7-4 to TRBJ2-3; 10 positions match TRBD2. The CDR3 is 17 residues long. V lost 1 base to trimming and J lost 0 bases; unmatched junction nucleotides: 4. CDR1 is SGHVT, CDR2 SQSDAQ, per germline. The CDR3 here is CASSLVAGGASTDTQYF. CDR3 nucleotides: TGTGCCAGCAGCTTAGTAGCGGGAGGTGCTAGCACAGATACGCAGTATTTT.

This clonotype was recorded once. A read error may explain this, as a much larger clone is one base away. J is TRBJ2-5 and V is TRBV11-2; unclear D gene. This CDR3 spans 12 amino acids. The germline gives CDR1 SGHAT, CDR2 FQNNGV. This CDR3 is CAISLSQETQYF. The CDR3, as DNA: TGTGCCATCAGCTTGAGCCAAGAGACCCAGTACTTC.

CDR3 bases: TGTGCCATCAAAACTAGCTCCTACGAGCAGTACTTC. This sequence encodes CAIKTSSYEQYF. The chain is built from TRBV10-3 and TRBJ2-7, with D maybe TRBD2 (5 bases). Between the trimmed V and J ends, which lost 7 bases and 0 bases, there was a span of 7 bases. CDR1 is ENHRY, CDR2 SYGVKD, per germline. The CDR3 spans 12 residues.

This clonotype was recorded many times. The gene calls are TRBV7-2 and TRBJ2-7; TRBD2 agrees at 8 bases. V dropped 5 bases and J dropped 5; count of bases not matched to a gene: 14. This CDR3 has 16 residues. The germline gives CDR1 SGHTA, CDR2 FQGNSA. The CDR3 bases are TGTGCCAGCAGCCACCCCGGGAGGGGCTTGTACAACGAGCAGTACTTC. It translates to CASSHPGRGLYNEQYF.

Many counts were recorded for this clonotype. The V gene is TRBV12-3 or TRBV12-4, the J gene TRBJ1-5, with TRBD1 identical over 7 bases. CDR3 size: 15 residues. Losses at the gene ends were 3 bases for V and 5 bases for J; bases not matched to a gene: 7. The CDR3 region has the DNA TGTGCCAGCAGTTTTCAGGGGGGCATGTATCAGCCCCAGCATTTT. Its translation is CASSFQGGMYQPQHF.

This clonotype was picked up many times. V and J are TRBV29-1 and TRBJ1-1; tentatively, D is TRBD1 (5 bases). Germline V gene data show CDR1 as SQVTM and CDR2 as ANQGSEA. CDR3 length equals 13 residues. Trimming stripped 3 bases from V and 0 bases from J, with 8 bases between. CDR3 bases: TGCAGCGTTGAGCAGGGACTGAACACTGAAGCTTTCTTT. This gives the protein CSVEQGLNTEAFF.